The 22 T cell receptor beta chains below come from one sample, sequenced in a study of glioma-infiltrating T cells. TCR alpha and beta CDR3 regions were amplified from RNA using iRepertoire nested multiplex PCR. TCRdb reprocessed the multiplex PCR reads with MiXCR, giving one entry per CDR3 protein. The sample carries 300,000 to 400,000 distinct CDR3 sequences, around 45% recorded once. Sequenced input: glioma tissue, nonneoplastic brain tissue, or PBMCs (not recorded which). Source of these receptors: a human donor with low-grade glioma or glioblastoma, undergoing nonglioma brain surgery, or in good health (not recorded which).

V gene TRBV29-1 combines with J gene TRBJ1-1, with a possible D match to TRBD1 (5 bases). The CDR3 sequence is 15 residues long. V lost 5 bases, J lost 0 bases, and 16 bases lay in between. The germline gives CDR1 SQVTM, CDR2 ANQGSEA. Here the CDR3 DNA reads TGCAGCGTTAGCGGTGGCTGGGGCATGAACACTGAAGCTTTCTTT. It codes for CSVSGGWGMNTEAFF.

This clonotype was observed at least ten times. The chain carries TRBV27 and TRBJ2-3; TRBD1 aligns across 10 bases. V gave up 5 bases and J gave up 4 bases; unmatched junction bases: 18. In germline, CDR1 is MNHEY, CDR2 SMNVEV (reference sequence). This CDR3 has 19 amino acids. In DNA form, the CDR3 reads TGTGCCAGCAGTCGGGACAGGGGTATGTTCTACGGGGATGCAGATACGCAGTATTTT. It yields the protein CASSRDRGMFYGDADTQYF.

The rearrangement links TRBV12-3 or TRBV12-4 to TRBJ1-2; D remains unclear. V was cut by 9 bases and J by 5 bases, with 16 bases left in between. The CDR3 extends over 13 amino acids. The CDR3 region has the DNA TGTGCCAGTTGCGTTGCGCCCGTGTATGGCTACACCTTC. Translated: CASCVAPVYGYTF.

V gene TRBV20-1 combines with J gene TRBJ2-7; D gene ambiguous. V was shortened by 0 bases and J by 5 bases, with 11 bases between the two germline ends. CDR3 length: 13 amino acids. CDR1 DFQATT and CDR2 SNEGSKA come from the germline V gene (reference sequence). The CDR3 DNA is TGCAGTGCTAGAGATCCCCTAGTAAACGAGCAGTACTTC. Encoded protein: CSARDPLVNEQYF.

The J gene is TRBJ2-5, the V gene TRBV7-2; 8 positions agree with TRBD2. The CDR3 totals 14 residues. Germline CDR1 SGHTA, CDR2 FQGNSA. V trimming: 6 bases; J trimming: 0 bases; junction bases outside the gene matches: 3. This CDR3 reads CASRTSGHQETQYF. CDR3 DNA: TGTGCCAGCAGAACTAGCGGACACCAAGAGACCCAGTACTTC.

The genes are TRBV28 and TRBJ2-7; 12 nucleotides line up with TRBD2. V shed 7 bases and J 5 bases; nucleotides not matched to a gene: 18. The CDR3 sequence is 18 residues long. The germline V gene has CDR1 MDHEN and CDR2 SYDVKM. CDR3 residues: CASTATPRLAGVGHEQYF. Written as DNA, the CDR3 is TGTGCCAGCACCGCTACCCCGAGACTAGCGGGAGTAGGCCACGAGCAGTACTTC.

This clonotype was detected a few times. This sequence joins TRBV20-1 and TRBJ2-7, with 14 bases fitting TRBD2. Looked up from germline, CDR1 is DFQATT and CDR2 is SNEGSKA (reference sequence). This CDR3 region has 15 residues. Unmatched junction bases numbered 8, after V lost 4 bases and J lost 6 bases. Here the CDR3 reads CSATRTSGRQSEQYF. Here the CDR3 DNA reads TGCAGTGCTACCCGGACTAGCGGGAGGCAGAGCGAGCAGTACTTC.

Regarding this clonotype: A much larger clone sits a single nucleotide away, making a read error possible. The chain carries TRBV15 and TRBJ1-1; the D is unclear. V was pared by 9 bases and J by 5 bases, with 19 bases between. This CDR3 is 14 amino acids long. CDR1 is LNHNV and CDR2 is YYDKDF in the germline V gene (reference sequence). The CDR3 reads CATYRRFGSTEAFF. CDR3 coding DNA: TGTGCCACTTACCGGAGGTTCGGATCGACTGAAGCTTTCTTT.

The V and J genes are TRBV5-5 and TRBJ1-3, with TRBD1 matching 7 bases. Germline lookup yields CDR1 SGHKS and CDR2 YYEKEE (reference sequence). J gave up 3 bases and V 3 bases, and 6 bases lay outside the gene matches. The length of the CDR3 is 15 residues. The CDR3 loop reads CASSSRDSDGNTIYF. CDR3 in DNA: TGTGCCAGCAGCTCCCGGGACAGCGATGGAAACACCATATATTTT. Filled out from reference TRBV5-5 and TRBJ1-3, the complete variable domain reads DAGVTQSPTHLIKTRGQQVTLRCSPISGHKSVSWYQQVLGQGPQFIFQYYEKEERGRGNFPDRFSARQFPNYSSELNVNALLLGDSALYLCASSSRDSDGNTIYFGEGSWLTVV.

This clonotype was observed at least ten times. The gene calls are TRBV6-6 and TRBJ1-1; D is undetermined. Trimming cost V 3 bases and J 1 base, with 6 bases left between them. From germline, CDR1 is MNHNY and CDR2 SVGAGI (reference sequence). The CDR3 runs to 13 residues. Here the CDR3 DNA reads TGTGCCAGCAGTTATACAGAGAACACTGAAGCTTTCTTT. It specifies CASSYTENTEAFF.

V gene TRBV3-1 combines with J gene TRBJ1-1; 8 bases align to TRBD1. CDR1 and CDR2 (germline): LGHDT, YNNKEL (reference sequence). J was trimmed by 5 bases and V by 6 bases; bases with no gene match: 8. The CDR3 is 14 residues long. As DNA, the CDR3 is TGTGCCAGCAGTCAAACAGGGGGAGGGACTGAAGCTTTCTTT. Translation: CASSQTGGGTEAFF.

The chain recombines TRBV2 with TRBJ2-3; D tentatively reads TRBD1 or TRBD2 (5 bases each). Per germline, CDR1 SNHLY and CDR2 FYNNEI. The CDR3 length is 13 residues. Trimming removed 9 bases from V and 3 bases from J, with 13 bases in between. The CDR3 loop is CASGLGETDTQYF. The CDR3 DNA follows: TGTGCCAGTGGGTTAGGGGAGACAGATACGCAGTATTTT.

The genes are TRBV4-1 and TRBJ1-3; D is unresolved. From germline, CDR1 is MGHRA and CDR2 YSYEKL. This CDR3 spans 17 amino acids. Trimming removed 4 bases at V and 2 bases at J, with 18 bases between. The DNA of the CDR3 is TGCGCCAGCAGCCTTGGGAAGGGAATCGGGCCTGGAAACACCATATATTTT. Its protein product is CASSLGKGIGPGNTIYF.

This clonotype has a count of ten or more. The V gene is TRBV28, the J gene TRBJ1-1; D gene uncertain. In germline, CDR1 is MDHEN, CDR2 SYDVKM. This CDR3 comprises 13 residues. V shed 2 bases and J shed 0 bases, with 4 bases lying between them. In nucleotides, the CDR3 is TGTGCCAGCAGTTTAAAAGTGAACACTGAAGCTTTCTTT. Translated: CASSLKVNTEAFF.

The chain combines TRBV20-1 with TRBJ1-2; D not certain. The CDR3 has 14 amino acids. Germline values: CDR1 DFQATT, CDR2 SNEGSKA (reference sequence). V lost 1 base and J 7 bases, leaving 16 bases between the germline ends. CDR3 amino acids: CSARGYSRWRGYTF. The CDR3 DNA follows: TGCAGTGCTAGAGGGTACAGCCGGTGGCGTGGCTACACCTTC.

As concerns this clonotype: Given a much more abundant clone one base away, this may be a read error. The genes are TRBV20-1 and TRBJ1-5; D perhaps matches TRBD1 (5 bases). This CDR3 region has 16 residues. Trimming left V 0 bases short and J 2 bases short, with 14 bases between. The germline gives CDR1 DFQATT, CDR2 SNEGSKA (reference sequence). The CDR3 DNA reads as TGCAGTGCTAGAGAGGGGGTAGAGGGTTGCAATCAGCCCCAGCATTTT. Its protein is CSAREGVEGCNQPQHF.

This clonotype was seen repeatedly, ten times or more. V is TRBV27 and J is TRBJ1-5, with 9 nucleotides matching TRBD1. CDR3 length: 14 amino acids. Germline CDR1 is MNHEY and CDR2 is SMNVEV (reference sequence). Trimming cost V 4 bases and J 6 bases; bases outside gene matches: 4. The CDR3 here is CASSSGTGIQPQHF. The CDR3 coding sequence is TGTGCCAGCAGTTCCGGGACAGGGATTCAGCCCCAGCATTTT.

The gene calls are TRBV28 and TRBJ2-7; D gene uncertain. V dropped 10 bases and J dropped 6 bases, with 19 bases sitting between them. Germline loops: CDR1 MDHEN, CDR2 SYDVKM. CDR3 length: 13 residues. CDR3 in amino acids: CATLGSLLGEQYF. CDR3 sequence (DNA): TGTGCCACCCTTGGATCCCTTTTGGGCGAGCAGTACTTC.

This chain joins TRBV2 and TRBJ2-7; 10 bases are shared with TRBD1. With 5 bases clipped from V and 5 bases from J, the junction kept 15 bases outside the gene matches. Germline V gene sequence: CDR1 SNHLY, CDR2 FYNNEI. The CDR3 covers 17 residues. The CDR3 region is CASSLAHPGQGKNEQYF. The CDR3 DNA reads TGTGCCAGCAGTTTAGCGCACCCGGGACAGGGGAAAAACGAGCAGTACTTC.

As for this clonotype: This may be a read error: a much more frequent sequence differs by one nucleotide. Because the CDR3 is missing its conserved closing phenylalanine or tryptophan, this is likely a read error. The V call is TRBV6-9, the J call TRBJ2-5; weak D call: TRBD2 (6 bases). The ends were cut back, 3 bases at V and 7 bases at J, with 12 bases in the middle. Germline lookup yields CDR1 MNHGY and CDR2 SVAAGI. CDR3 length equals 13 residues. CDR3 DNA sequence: TGTGCCAGCAGTTACCTGCTCGGGGGGACCCAGTACTTA. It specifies CASSYLLGGTQYL.

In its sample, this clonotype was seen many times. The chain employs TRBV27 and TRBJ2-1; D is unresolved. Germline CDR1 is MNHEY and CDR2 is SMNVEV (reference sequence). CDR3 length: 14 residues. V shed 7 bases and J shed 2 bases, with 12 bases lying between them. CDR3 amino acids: CASTRDPAYNEQFF. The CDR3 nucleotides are TGTGCCAGCACCCGAGACCCCGCCTACAATGAGCAGTTCTTC.

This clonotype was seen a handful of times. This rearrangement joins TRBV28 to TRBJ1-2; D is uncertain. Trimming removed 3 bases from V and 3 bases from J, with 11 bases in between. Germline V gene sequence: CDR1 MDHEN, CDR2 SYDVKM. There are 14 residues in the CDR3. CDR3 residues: CASSLTGNDYGYTF. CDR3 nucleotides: TGTGCCAGCAGTTTGACGGGGAATGACTATGGCTACACCTTC.